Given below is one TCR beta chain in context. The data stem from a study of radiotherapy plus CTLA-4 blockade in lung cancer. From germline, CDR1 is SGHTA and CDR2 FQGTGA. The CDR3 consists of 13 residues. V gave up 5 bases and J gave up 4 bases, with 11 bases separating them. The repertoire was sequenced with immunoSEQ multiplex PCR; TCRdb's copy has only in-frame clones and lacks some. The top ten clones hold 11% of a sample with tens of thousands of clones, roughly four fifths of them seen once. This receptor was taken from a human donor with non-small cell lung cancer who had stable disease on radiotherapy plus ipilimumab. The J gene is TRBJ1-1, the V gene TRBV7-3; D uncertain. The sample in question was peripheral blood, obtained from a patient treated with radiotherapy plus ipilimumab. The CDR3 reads CASSPGGSTEAFF. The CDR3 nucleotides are TGTGCCAGCAGCCCGGGAGGTTCCACTGAAGCTTTCTTT.